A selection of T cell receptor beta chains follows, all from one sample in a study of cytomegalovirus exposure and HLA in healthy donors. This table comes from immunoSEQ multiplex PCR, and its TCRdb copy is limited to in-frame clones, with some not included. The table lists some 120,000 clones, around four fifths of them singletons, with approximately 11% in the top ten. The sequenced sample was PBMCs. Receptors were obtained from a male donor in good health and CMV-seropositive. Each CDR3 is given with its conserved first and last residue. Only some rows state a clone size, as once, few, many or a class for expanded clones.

cdr3_aa: CASRNQGAKNIQYF
cdr3_length: 14
j_call: TRBJ2-4
clone_size: .
v_call: TRBV28

cdr3_aa: CASSIAGGVFNEQFF
cdr3_length: 15
j_call: TRBJ2-1
clone_size: few
v_call: TRBV7-9

cdr3_aa: CASSLLAGGPGEQYF
cdr3_length: 15
j_call: TRBJ2-7
clone_size: few
v_call: TRBV14

cdr3_aa: CASSLGQGLYEQYF
cdr3_length: 14
j_call: TRBJ2-7
clone_size: .
v_call: TRBV7-3

cdr3_aa: CASSLAGQGSAPYEQYF
cdr3_length: 17
j_call: TRBJ2-7
clone_size: .
v_call: TRBV7-2

cdr3_aa: CASSAGTGGQPQHF
cdr3_length: 14
j_call: TRBJ1-5
clone_size: .
v_call: TRBV6-1

cdr3_aa: CASSLGDRGSGANVLTF
cdr3_length: 17
j_call: TRBJ2-6
clone_size: .
v_call: TRBV7-9

cdr3_aa: CASSIETGTEAFF
cdr3_length: 13
j_call: TRBJ1-1
clone_size: .
v_call: TRBV19

cdr3_aa: CASSGPGTGTEAFF
cdr3_length: 14
j_call: TRBJ1-1
clone_size: .
v_call: TRBV25-1

cdr3_aa: CASSKTGLETQYF
cdr3_length: 13
j_call: TRBJ2-5
clone_size: .
v_call: TRBV19

cdr3_aa: CASSLSEPGNTIYF
cdr3_length: 14
j_call: TRBJ1-3
clone_size: .
v_call: TRBV28

cdr3_aa: CASSIRDRNEKLFF
cdr3_length: 14
j_call: TRBJ1-4
clone_size: .
v_call: TRBV19